The entry below gives a single T cell receptor beta chain sequence along with its context. This specimen belongs to a study of patients and donors after allogeneic stem cell transplantation. Germline V CDR1 and CDR2: KGHDR, SFDVKD. Between the trimmed V and J ends, which lost 4 bases and 12 bases, there was a span of 21 bases. CDR3 length: 15 amino acids. TCRdb called the RT-PCR reads again in MiXCR, with one record for every CDR3 protein. There are approximately 160,000 distinct CDR3 sequences in the sample; approximately 24% occur only once, and about 24% lies in the top ten. The sample consisted of blood, either unsorted or a sorted T cell fraction (not recorded which). This chain connects TRBV24-1 to TRBJ2-1; either TRBD1 or TRBD2 may fit D (5 bases each). This receptor was identified in a human donor who was either an allogeneic HSCT recipient or a stem cell or donor lymphocyte infusion donor (not recorded which). It is not recorded whose cells these are; they may come from a transplant donor. CDR3 in amino acids: CATSDPATAGTTQFF. CDR3 in DNA: TGTGCCACCAGTGACCCGGCAACGGCCGGGACCACGCAGTTCTTC.